This T cell receptor (beta chain) was documented in a study of blood T cell repertoires in COVID-19. The CDR3 consists of 15 residues. Trimming pared 5 bases from V and 4 bases from J, leaving 16 bases between. Germline CDR1 SNHLY, CDR2 FYNNEI. This clone was counted between two and nine times. Original handling: Amplification of reference gene primers provided the estimated nucleated cell counts. TCRdb's copy holds only in-frame clones and misses some; the assay was immunoSEQ multiplex PCR. V, J and clone size are those of that table, while D and trimming were read from the DNA. The table shows a few hundred thousand clones, with more than 65% occurring only once.

The chain recombines TRBV2 with TRBJ2-3; a possible D gene is TRBD2 (5 bases). The TCR comes from a woman in her thirties or forties who had recovered from COVID-19. Sequenced sample: peripheral blood. CDR3 loop: CASSQSIAIADTQYF. CDR3 bases: TGTGCCAGCAGTCAATCAATAGCGATAGCAGATACGCAGTATTTT.